This T cell receptor beta chain was documented in a study of regulatory T cells in long-lasting Graves disease. TCR beta libraries were built with iRepertoire HTBI primers and Arm-PCR of CDR3 regions. TCRdb reprocessed the multiplex PCR reads via MiXCR and lists one record per CDR3 protein. The data show roughly 500,000 distinct CDR3 sequences, with approximately 13% seen just once and roughly a tenth held by the top ten. V lost 5 bases, J lost 0 bases, and 13 bases lay in between. Germline V CDR1 and CDR2: SGHTA, FQGTGA. The CDR3 spans 16 residues. Time point: newly diagnosed GD, antithyroid drugs for less than 3 months. PBMC RNA served as the TCR library source. The data were also submitted as part of a second study, on T cells in Graves' hyperthyroidism and ophthalmopathy.

The V and J genes are TRBV7-3 and TRBJ2-2, with D possibly being TRBD1 (7 bases). This clonotype was obtained from a man aged 30 to 39 with Graves disease. This specimen was peripheral blood mononuclear cells (PBMCs), taken at new diagnosis, from a patient treated with antithyroid drugs. The CDR3 bases are TGTGCCAGCAGCGCGGGACAGATCGCGAACACCGGGGAGCTGTTTTTT. Protein: CASSAGQIANTGELFF.